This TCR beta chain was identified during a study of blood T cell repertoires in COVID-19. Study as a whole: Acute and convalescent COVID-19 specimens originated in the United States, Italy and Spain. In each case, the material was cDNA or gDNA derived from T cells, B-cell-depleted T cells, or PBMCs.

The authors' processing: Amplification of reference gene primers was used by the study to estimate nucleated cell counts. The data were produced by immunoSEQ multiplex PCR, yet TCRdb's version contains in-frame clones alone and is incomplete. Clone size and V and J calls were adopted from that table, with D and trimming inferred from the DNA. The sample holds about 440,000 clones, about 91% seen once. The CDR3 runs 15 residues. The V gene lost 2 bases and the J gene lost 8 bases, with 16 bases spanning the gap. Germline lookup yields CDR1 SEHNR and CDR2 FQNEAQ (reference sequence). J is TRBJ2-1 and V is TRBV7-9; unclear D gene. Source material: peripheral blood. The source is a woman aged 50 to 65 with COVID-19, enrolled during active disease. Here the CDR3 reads CASSLTRASLDEQFF. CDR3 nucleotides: TGTGCCAGCAGCTTAACCCGAGCGTCCCTTGATGAGCAGTTCTTC. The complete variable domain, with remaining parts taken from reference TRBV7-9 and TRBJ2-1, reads DTGVSQNPRHKITKRGQNVTFRCDPISEHNRLYWYRQTLGQGPEFLTYFQNEAQLEKSRLLSDRFSAERPKGSFSTLEIQRTEQGDSAMYLCASSLTRASLDEQFFGPGTRLTVL.